Shown below are 21 T cell receptor beta chains from a single sample sequenced in a study of blood T cells in healthy people across ages. Alongside a J-beta primer mix, a sample-barcoded 5' primer served in a second PCR lasting about 7 to 11 cycles. TCRdb redid the calling of the 5' RACE reads with MiXCR, one entry per CDR3 protein. The sample has around 800,000 distinct CDR3 sequences; roughly 26% are singletons. The sample also formed part of further work on T cells of mothers and their children.

The sequenced sample consisted of blood. These receptors came from a boy between 10 and 17 years old in good health.

The V call is TRBV10-3, the J call TRBJ2-5; D tentatively fits TRBD1 or TRBD2 (5 bases each). The J call may be in error: the DNA end matches TRBJ2-1 better. The V gene's germline CDR1 is ENHRY and CDR2 SYGVKD. This CDR3 contains 19 residues. CDR3 protein: CAISNTRSEAGRVRGEQFF. The CDR3 DNA is TGTGCCATCAGCAACACGCGGTCGGAGGCAGGGAGAGTGAGGGGTGAGCAGTTCTTC.

This clonotype was seen only a few times. The genes are TRBV12-3 or TRBV12-4 and TRBJ2-1; tentative D call: TRBD2 (6 bases). Between the trimmed V and J ends, which lost 4 bases and 8 bases, there was a span of 21 bases. The CDR3 has 16 amino acids. The CDR3 DNA follows: TGTGCCAGCAGTTCCTATATACGTGGAGGGGAGGATGAGCAGTTCTTC. Translated: CASSSYIRGGEDEQFF.

This clonotype was seen a few times. The rearrangement uses TRBV13 and TRBJ2-5; 7 bases align to TRBD2. The CDR3 runs 15 residues. V dropped 2 bases and J dropped 0; count of bases not matched to a gene: 3. The germline V gene encodes CDR1 PRHDT and CDR2 FYEKMQ (reference sequence). The CDR3 DNA follows: TGTGCCAGCAGCTTACAGCGGGGCCACCAAGAGACCCAGTACTTC. It codes for CASSLQRGHQETQYF.

V is TRBV3-1 and J is TRBJ2-5; TRBD2 matches at 9 bases. The germline gives CDR1 LGHDT, CDR2 YNNKEL (reference sequence). The CDR3 loop spans 16 amino acids. J was trimmed by 3 bases and V by 5 bases; bases with no gene match: 10. Here the CDR3 reads CASSVSGGGGEETQYF. As DNA, the CDR3 is TGTGCCAGCAGCGTCTCTGGAGGCGGGGGGGAAGAGACCCAGTACTTC.

The V gene is TRBV7-9, the J gene TRBJ1-5; 8 bases fit TRBD1. This CDR3 has 18 amino acids. CDR1 is SEHNR, CDR2 FQNEAQ, per germline (reference sequence). V lost 1 base and J lost 1; bases outside the gene matches: 9. The CDR3 sequence: CASSLVGGDRGSNQPQHF. DNA of the CDR3: TGTGCCAGCAGCTTAGTGGGGGGTGACAGGGGAAGCAATCAGCCCCAGCATTTT.

CDR3 in amino acids: CASSPRPEYTGYEQYF. The CDR3 nucleotides are TGTGCCAGCAGCCCACGCCCCGAGTATACGGGCTACGAGCAGTACTTC. The J gene is TRBJ2-7, the V gene TRBV9; no clear D gene. The CDR3 covers 16 residues. Trimming took off 4 bases at V and 3 bases at J, with 20 bases between the two ends. Germline V gene sequence: CDR1 SGDLS, CDR2 YYNGEE.

This rearrangement joins TRBV5-1 to TRBJ1-1, with D possibly TRBD1 on 5 matching bases. V lost 5 bases to trimming and J lost 7 bases, with 15 bases between them. The CDR3 consists of 13 residues. CDR1 is SGHRS and CDR2 is YFSETQ in the germline V gene. Here the CDR3 DNA reads TGCGCCAGCAGGGATGACAGAAACCATGAAGCTTTCTTT. This sequence encodes CASRDDRNHEAFF. Looking up the rest from reference TRBV5-1 and TRBJ1-1 gives the full variable domain: KAGVTQTPRYLIKTRGQQVTLSCSPISGHRSVSWYQQTPGQGLQFLFEYFSETQRNKGNFPGRFSGRQFSNSRSEMNVSTLELGDSALYLCASRDDRNHEAFFGQGTRLTVV.

This clonotype has only a few counts. The chain joins TRBV5-1 to TRBJ2-1; D not certain. Per the germline V gene, CDR1 is SGHRS and CDR2 is YFSETQ. The CDR3 length is 13 residues. Between the trimmed V and J ends, which lost 4 bases and 13 bases, there was a span of 18 bases. CDR3 loop: CASSLVGYPTQFF. The DNA of the CDR3 is TGCGCCAGCAGCCTCGTGGGTTATCCAACTCAGTTCTTC.

This clonotype has a handful of counts. The chain couples TRBV6-1 to TRBJ1-2; weak D call: TRBD1 (5 bases). CDR3 length equals 12 residues. V lost 4 bases to trimming and J lost 7 bases, with 10 bases between them. In germline, CDR1 is MNHNS, CDR2 SASEGT. CDR3 protein: CASSGGGGGYTF. The CDR3 DNA sequence: TGTGCCAGCAGTGGCGGCGGGGGTGGCTACACCTTC.

In this sample, this clonotype turned up many times. CDR3 nucleotides: TGTGCCAGCAGCCCCCGGCCAATAGTGACGGCGGCTATGGGGGTAGACGAGCAGTACTTC. Residues: CASSPRPIVTAAMGVDEQYF. V and J are TRBV11-3 and TRBJ2-5; D may match TRBD1 or TRBD2 (5 bases each). The closer fit of TRBJ2-7 to the DNA end suggests the J call may be wrong. This CDR3 has 20 amino acids. The germline V gene encodes CDR1 SGHNT and CDR2 YENEEA.

The CDR3: CASEIRNRANQPQHF. CDR3 sequence (DNA): TGTGCCAGCGAGATTCGGAACAGGGCCAATCAGCCCCAGCATTTT. The genes are TRBV6-1 and TRBJ1-5, with a tentative D call TRBD1 (6 bases). V was clipped by 8 bases and J by 3 bases, with 17 bases between them. CDR1 and CDR2 from the germline V gene are MNHNS and SASEGT. The CDR3 is 15 amino acids.

The rearrangement links TRBV12-3 or TRBV12-4 to TRBJ1-5; D not resolved. Trimming removed 2 bases at V and 4 bases at J, with 15 bases between. CDR3 length equals 16 residues. The CDR3 coding sequence is TGTGCCAGCAGTTTATGGGTTAGCGGTACGAATCAGCCCCAGCATTTT. Translation gives CASSLWVSGTNQPQHF.

J is TRBJ2-3 and V is TRBV27; 10 nucleotides line up with TRBD2. CDR3 length: 17 amino acids. Trimming cost V 3 bases and J 4 bases; bases outside gene matches: 10. Germline V gene lookup returns CDR1 MNHEY and CDR2 SMNVEV (reference sequence). The chain's CDR3 is CASSFVGASGGSDTQYF. In nucleotides, the CDR3 is TGTGCCAGCAGTTTCGTGGGGGCTAGCGGGGGATCAGATACGCAGTATTTT.

The rearrangement links TRBV12-3 or TRBV12-4 to TRBJ2-7, with TRBD2 matching over 12 bases. The CDR3 extends over 15 amino acids. V was clipped by 5 bases and J by 11 bases; unmatched bases: 13. For the CDR3, the DNA is TGTGCCAGCAGTCCGACTAGCGGGGGAACCCCGAGGGAGTACTTC. Translation gives CASSPTSGGTPREYF.

This chain links TRBV9 with TRBJ2-2; 7 bases match TRBD2. From germline, CDR1 is SGDLS and CDR2 YYNGEE. This CDR3 contains 14 residues. J lost 6 bases, V lost 1 base, and 3 bases had no gene match. This chain's CDR3 is CASSVQGGAGELFF. Here the CDR3 DNA reads TGTGCCAGCAGCGTACAGGGAGGGGCCGGGGAGCTGTTTTTT.

This clonotype was detected only a few times. The V call is TRBV30, the J call TRBJ2-7, with TRBD1 as a possible D gene (8 bases). V shed 6 bases and J shed 6 bases, with 12 bases lying between them. This CDR3 has 11 residues. In germline, CDR1 is GTSNPN, CDR2 SVGIG (reference sequence). The CDR3 spells CACNRGGEQYF. The CDR3 nucleotides read TGTGCCTGCAACAGGGGGGGCGAGCAGTACTTC. The full variable domain, in which reference TRBV30 and TRBJ2-7 provide the parts outside the CDR3, is SQTIHQWPATLVQPVGSPLSLECTVEGTSNPNLYWYRQAAGRGLQLLFYSVGIGQISSEVPQNLSASRPQDRQFILSSKKLLLSDSGFYLCACNRGGEQYFGPGTRLTVT.

In this sample, this clonotype turned up once. A read error is possible here, since a much larger clone lies one base away. This sequence joins TRBV20-1 and TRBJ1-2; the match to TRBD1 covers 9 bases. Germline CDR1 and CDR2: DFQATT and SNEGSKA (reference sequence). The length of the CDR3 is 13 residues. CDR3 region: CSAPDRGNYGHTF. The CDR3 DNA reads TGCAGTGCCCCGGACAGGGGTAACTATGGCCACACCTTC.

In DNA, the CDR3 is TGTGCCAGTAGTATTCAGGGATCGTGGGAGCAGTACTTC. This gives the protein CASSIQGSWEQYF. V usage is TRBV19 and J usage is TRBJ2-7; D perhaps matches TRBD1 (5 bases). The ends were cut back, 3 bases at V and 7 bases at J, with 13 bases in the middle. CDR1 and CDR2 (germline): LNHDA, SQIVND (reference sequence). This CDR3 has 13 residues.

This clonotype was counted between two and nine times. The chain joins TRBV7-9 to TRBJ2-7; 9 nucleotides align to TRBD2. The CDR3 is made up of 16 amino acids. Germline CDR1 and CDR2: SEHNR and FQNEAQ (reference sequence). Trimming cost V 2 bases and J 1 base; bases outside gene matches: 6. CDR3 nucleotide sequence: TGTGCCAGCAGCTTACCCCCTAGCGGGGTTTCCTACGAGCAGTACTTC. Translation: CASSLPPSGVSYEQYF.

The CDR3 reads CASSYGSGRTDTQYF. Written as DNA, the CDR3 is TGTGCCAGCAGTTATGGGAGCGGACGCACAGATACGCAGTATTTT. V and J are TRBV12-3 or TRBV12-4 and TRBJ2-3; D might be TRBD2 (5 bases). CDR3 size: 15 residues. V lost 4 bases and J lost 1, with 12 bases in between.

To note about this clonotype: A much larger clone lies one base from this, so it may be a read error. This chain uses TRBV12-5 with TRBJ1-2; the D is unclear. The CDR3 is 11 amino acids. Germline CDR1 is LGHNT and CDR2 is FRNRAP. Trimming left V 4 bases short and J 3 bases short, with 3 bases between. In DNA form, the CDR3 reads TGTGCTAGTGGTTCCCACTATGGCTACACCTTC. Translated: CASGSHYGYTF.